Below are 26 T cell receptor beta chains sequenced from a single sample in a study of control samples from healthy donors and cancer patients. The data were produced by immunoSEQ multiplex PCR, yet TCRdb's version contains in-frame clones alone and is incomplete. Of approximately 97,000 clones listed, 92% are singletons. Input material: blood. Receptors were obtained from a human donor in good health. The donor label of this sample is uncertain.

The chain is built from TRBV3-1 (or the pseudogene TRBV3-2) and TRBJ1-2, with TRBD1 matching 12 bases. Trimming at V came to 3 bases and at J to 5 bases, leaving 4 bases not matched to a gene. The CDR3 totals 15 residues. CDR1 is LGHDT and CDR2 is YNNKEL in the germline V gene (reference sequence). The CDR3 region has the DNA TGTGCCAGCAGCCAGACGGGACAGGGGGCTTATGGCTACACCTTC. As protein: CASSQTGQGAYGYTF.

This sequence joins TRBV11-2 and TRBJ2-2; D call uncertain. V lost 1 base and J lost 0, with 12 bases in between. CDR1 and CDR2 (germline): SGHAT, FQNNGV. This CDR3 spans 17 amino acids. The DNA for the CDR3 is TGTGCCAGCAGCTTAGGACGGGCAAAAACGAACACCGGGGAGCTGTTTTTT. It specifies CASSLGRAKTNTGELFF.

This clone was recorded once. This chain joins TRBV6-5 and TRBJ2-5; no clear D. The CDR3 extends over 16 amino acids. V was cut by 1 base and J by 0 bases, with 12 bases left in between. The germline V gene encodes CDR1 MNHEY and CDR2 SVGAGI. CDR3 loop: CASSYWWGQYQETQYF. The CDR3 DNA reads TGTGCCAGCAGTTACTGGTGGGGTCAGTACCAAGAGACCCAGTACTTC.

The rearrangement uses TRBV6-6 and TRBJ1-2; 7 bases agree with TRBD1. V lost 0 bases and J lost 0; bases outside the gene matches: 1. This CDR3 contains 15 residues. Germline values: CDR1 MNHNY, CDR2 SVGAGI (reference sequence). In DNA, the CDR3 is TGTGCCAGCAGTTACTCGGACAGGCCTAACTATGGCTACACCTTC. Protein product: CASSYSDRPNYGYTF.

The chain has TRBV21-1 and TRBJ1-6; TRBD1, the table's D call, lacks a check against the DNA. TRBV21-1 is described as a pseudogene. CDR3 length: 15 residues. CDR3 nucleotides: TGTGCCAGCAGCTTACAGAGCTCCTATAATTCACCCCTCCACTTT. This encodes CASSLQSSYNSPLHF.

The chain carries TRBV6-6 and TRBJ2-7; TRBD1 matches 8 bases. Germline values: CDR1 MNHNY, CDR2 SVGAGI (reference sequence). V was clipped by 7 bases and J by 6 bases; unmatched bases: 5. CDR3 length: 12 amino acids. The CDR3 region is CASTGQGREQYF. CDR3 nucleotide sequence: TGTGCCAGCACTGGACAGGGCCGCGAGCAGTACTTC.

The chain has TRBV3-1 (or the pseudogene TRBV3-2) and TRBJ2-2, with D uncertain. The CDR3 has 16 residues. Germline V gives CDR1 LGHDT, CDR2 YNNKEL (reference sequence). V shed 1 base and J shed 0 bases, with 9 bases lying between them. The CDR3 here is CASSQVWAANTGELFF. The CDR3 DNA sequence: TGTGCCAGCAGCCAAGTCTGGGCCGCGAACACCGGGGAGCTGTTTTTT.

This chain joins TRBV29-1 and TRBJ1-1; no firm D call. Germline-derived CDR1 and CDR2 are SQVTM and ANQGSEA. This CDR3 is 13 amino acids long. The V gene lost 7 bases and the J gene lost 1 base, with 13 bases spanning the gap. CDR3 nucleotides: TGCAGCGCTGCCAAAGACGCGAACACTGAAGCTTTCTTT. This codes for CSAAKDANTEAFF.

This clone showed up just once. The genes are TRBV6-6 and TRBJ1-4; D is uncertain. Trimming removed 6 bases at V and 8 bases at J, with 13 bases between. The germline V gene has CDR1 MNHNY and CDR2 SVGAGI (reference sequence). The CDR3 totals 13 residues. CDR3 DNA sequence: TGTGCCAGCAGCGAAGGACCTTTCGAAAAACTGTTTTTT. Its protein product is CASSEGPFEKLFF.

The chain is built from TRBV4-3 and TRBJ2-2; D is perhaps TRBD1 (6 bases). The CDR3 runs 17 residues. Per germline, CDR1 LGHNA and CDR2 YSLEER. Trimming took off 2 bases at V and 0 bases at J, with 13 bases between the two ends. The CDR3 region is CASSQRVGAANTGELFF. CDR3 nucleotide sequence: TGCGCCAGCAGCCAAAGGGTGGGGGCAGCGAACACCGGGGAGCTGTTTTTT.

The chain joins TRBV10-3 to TRBJ1-5, with D maybe TRBD1 (5 bases). The germline CDR1 and CDR2 sequences are ENHRY and SYGVKD. Deletions cut 4 bases from V and 8 bases from J, with 15 bases between. This CDR3 spans 14 amino acids. The CDR3, as DNA: TGTGCCATCAGTGTGGGGGACCGGGTTGAGCCCCAGCATTTT. It is translated as CAISVGDRVEPQHF.

The chain has TRBV10-3 and TRBJ2-7; no reliable D call. V was pared by 0 bases and J by 5 bases, with 8 bases between. The CDR3 loop spans 13 amino acids. Germline V CDR1 and CDR2: ENHRY, SYGVKD. The chain's CDR3 is CAISESVGNEQYF. DNA of the CDR3: TGTGCCATCAGTGAGTCGGTGGGAAACGAGCAGTACTTC.

The chain has TRBV5-8 and TRBJ1-2, with TRBD1 as a possible D gene (5 bases). The germline V gene encodes CDR1 SGHTS and CDR2 YDEGEE. Between the trimmed V and J ends, which lost 5 bases and 1 base, there was a span of 12 bases. This CDR3 spans 14 amino acids. The CDR3 nucleotides read TGTGCCAGCAGGGGCAGGGCGTTTAACTATGGCTACACCTTC. Amino acids: CASRGRAFNYGYTF.

The rearrangement joins TRBV5-1 to TRBJ2-1; 13 bases are a match to TRBD2. V shed 2 bases, J shed 6 bases, and the junction held 2 bases outside the gene matches. The germline gives CDR1 SGHRS, CDR2 YFSETQ. The CDR3 totals 15 residues. For the CDR3, the DNA is TGCGCCAGCAGCTTAGGGACTAGCGGGGTCAATGAGCAGTTCTTC. Encoded protein: CASSLGTSGVNEQFF.

The rearrangement links TRBV5-4 to TRBJ1-2, with 7 bases that match TRBD1. The CDR3 covers 16 residues. Germline assignment: CDR1 SGHNT and CDR2 YYREEE (reference sequence). V was clipped by 4 bases and J by 7 bases; unmatched bases: 16. The CDR3 DNA reads as TGTGCCAGCAGCCCTACGGGGCTTGACAGGGATGGTGGCTACACCTTC. It encodes CASSPTGLDRDGGYTF.

The genes are TRBV5-1 and TRBJ1-3, with 8 bases matching TRBD1. CDR3 length equals 17 residues. The germline V gene encodes CDR1 SGHRS and CDR2 YFSETQ. Germline trimming cut 1 base from V and 0 bases from J; bases unmatched to any gene: 6. The CDR3 DNA sequence: TGCGCCAGCAGCTTGACGGGACAGGCCTACTCTGGAAACACCATATATTTT. This gives the protein CASSLTGQAYSGNTIYF.

Here the CDR3 reads CASRRDRGSDTQYF. The DNA for the CDR3 is TGTGCCAGCAGACGGGACAGGGGGTCAGATACGCAGTATTTT. The genes are TRBV6-5 and TRBJ2-3, with 11 bases lining up with TRBD1. The CDR3 sequence is 14 residues long. Germline V gives CDR1 MNHEY, CDR2 SVGAGI. With 6 bases clipped from V and 4 bases from J, the junction kept 3 bases outside the gene matches.

The chain combines TRBV24-1 with TRBJ1-1; D is perhaps TRBD1 (6 bases). This CDR3 region has 15 residues. V lost 9 bases to trimming and J lost 3 bases, with 19 bases between them. Germline V gene lookup returns CDR1 KGHDR and CDR2 SFDVKD. CDR3 in DNA: TGTGCCACCCCTGGTGGGTCGGGGGCGGACACTGAAGCTTTCTTT. As protein: CATPGGSGADTEAFF.

This rearrangement joins TRBV3-1 (or the pseudogene TRBV3-2) to TRBJ1-5; no firm D call. The CDR3 consists of 14 residues. Germline CDR1 LGHDT, CDR2 YNNKEL (reference sequence). V was trimmed by 0 bases and J by 0 bases, leaving 3 bases between them. CDR3 residues: CASSQDYSNQPQHF. The CDR3 nucleotides read TGTGCCAGCAGCCAAGACTATAGCAATCAGCCCCAGCATTTT.

The chain has TRBV5-8 and TRBJ1-5; D may be TRBD1 (6 bases). V was cut by 4 bases and J by 4 bases, with 9 bases left in between. CDR3 length: 13 residues. Germline V lookup: CDR1 SGHTS, CDR2 YDEGEE. The CDR3 protein is CASSLDRNQPQHF. The CDR3, as DNA: TGTGCCAGCAGCCTGGACAGAAATCAGCCCCAGCATTTT.

This chain uses TRBV9 with TRBJ2-3, with a tentative D call TRBD1 (5 bases). The CDR3 loop spans 14 amino acids. V was pared by 0 bases and J by 0 bases, with 5 bases between. Germline V gene data show CDR1 as SGDLS and CDR2 as YYNGEE. CDR3 sequence reads: CASSVGQSTDTQYF. The CDR3 region has the DNA TGTGCCAGCAGCGTAGGACAGAGCACAGATACGCAGTATTTT.

This clone appeared a single time. The chain couples TRBV6-5 to TRBJ1-5, with TRBD1 matching 7 bases. Germline V CDR1 and CDR2: MNHEY, SVGAGI. V lost 2 bases, J lost 5 bases, and 3 bases stayed unmatched. This CDR3 has 14 amino acids. As DNA, the CDR3 is TGTGCCAGCAGTTACAGACAGGGATATCAGCCCCAGCATTTT. Amino acids: CASSYRQGYQPQHF.

V is TRBV6-2 or TRBV6-3 and J is TRBJ2-1; D might be TRBD2 (5 bases). The CDR3 has 15 amino acids. Germline values: CDR1 MNHEY, CDR2 SVGEGT. The germline V and J ends were trimmed by 5 bases and 4 bases, with 15 bases remaining between them. CDR3 loop: CASSLGPGSYNEQFF. The CDR3 bases are TGTGCCAGCAGTCTCGGACCGGGGAGTTACAATGAGCAGTTCTTC.

This clone occurred once. The rearrangement links TRBV6-5 to TRBJ1-3, with D possibly being TRBD1 (5 bases). Germline V gives CDR1 MNHEY, CDR2 SVGAGI. V was clipped by 7 bases and J by 8 bases, with 15 bases between them. The CDR3 loop spans 13 amino acids. CDR3 region: CASTQGFGYTIYF. In DNA form, the CDR3 reads TGTGCCAGCACTCAGGGTTTCGGCTACACCATATATTTT.

This chain uses TRBV6-5 with TRBJ2-5, with TRBD1 matching 7 bases. This CDR3 contains 14 residues. The V gene's germline CDR1 is MNHEY and CDR2 SVGAGI. The V segment lost 5 bases and the J segment 5 bases; nucleotides outside the gene matches: 8. The chain's CDR3 is CASSPYRGYETQYF. The DNA of the CDR3 is TGTGCCAGCAGTCCTTACAGGGGTTACGAGACCCAGTACTTC.

The gene calls are TRBV6-5 and TRBJ2-1; 7 bases match TRBD2. CDR1 and CDR2 (germline): MNHEY, SVGAGI. There are 13 residues in the CDR3. Trimming at V came to 6 bases and at J to 8 bases, leaving 7 bases not matched to a gene. The CDR3 protein is CASSREGRDEQFF. DNA of the CDR3: TGTGCCAGCAGCCGAGAAGGGAGGGATGAGCAGTTCTTC.